The T cell receptor (beta chain) under discussion was sequenced for a study of blood T cell repertoires in COVID-19. Study at large: Samples representing acute and convalescent COVID-19 were sourced from the United States, Italy and Spain. T cells, B-cell-depleted T cells, or PBMCs provided the cDNA or gDNA that served as material.

Original processing methods: Amplification of reference gene primers provided the estimated nucleated cell counts. The table came from immunoSEQ multiplex PCR; TCRdb's copy has only in-frame clones and leaves some out. V, J and clone size are taken as reported in that table, and D and trimming were inferred from the DNA itself. This sample has under 300,000 clones; about 89% occur once, and the top ten carry less than 1%. V was trimmed by 8 bases and J by 3 bases, leaving 17 bases between them. Germline V CDR1 and CDR2: KGHSH, LQKENI. The CDR3 is 14 amino acids. This TCR derives from a woman aged 40 to 50 who had recovered from COVID-19. The sequencing sample was made of peripheral blood. The chain recombines TRBV18 with TRBJ2-7, with a possible D match to TRBD1 (7 bases). The CDR3 DNA is TGTGCCAGCGCGGAGGGACAGCGGTTCTACGAGCAGTACTTC. Translation: CASAEGQRFYEQYF.